These 7 T cell receptor beta chains were sequenced from one sample in a study of vaccination effects on CD4 cells after COVID-19. Method: immunoSEQ multiplex PCR; TCRdb's copy keeps in-frame clones and lacks some. The repertoire consists of approximately 68,000 clones, with around 79% occurring once and the leading ten covering about 11%. Viral peptide pool expansion of antigen-specific CD4+ T cells preceded sequencing in the ViraFEST assay. When around ten days of culture had elapsed, CD4+ T cells were isolated. None of these healthy vaccinees had been infected with SARS-CoV-2 before vaccination. These receptors are not linked to any known antigen. The specimen comprised CD4+ T cells from PBMCs cultured with SARS-CoV-2 spike peptides, sampled before COVID-19 vaccination. These receptors all stem from a human donor who received a COVID-19 vaccine.

The chain couples TRBV5-6 to TRBJ1-1; 9 bases fit TRBD1. CDR1 is SGHDT and CDR2 is YYEEEE in the germline V gene. The CDR3 runs 15 residues. Trimming at V came to 4 bases and at J to 4 bases, leaving 8 bases not matched to a gene. Written as DNA, the CDR3 is TGTGCCAGCAGCCTTCGGGACAGGGATGTCACTGAAGCTTTCTTT. This translates into CASSLRDRDVTEAFF. The full variable domain, rest sourced from reference TRBV5-6 and TRBJ1-1, is DAGVTQSPTHLIKTRGQQVTLRCSPKSGHDTVSWYQQALGQGPQFIFQYYEEEERQRGNFPDRFSGHQFPNYSSELNVNALLLGDSALYLCASSLRDRDVTEAFFGQGTRLTVV.

This chain links TRBV2 with TRBJ2-2; a weak D match, TRBD1 (5 bases). V was cut by 6 bases and J by 5 bases, with 10 bases left in between. The CDR3 extends over 13 amino acids. Looked up from germline, CDR1 is SNHLY and CDR2 is FYNNEI. DNA for the CDR3: TGTGCCAGCAGGCTACAGGCTACCGGGGAGCTGTTTTTT. It codes for CASRLQATGELFF.

This clone was picked up a small number of times. The genes are TRBV7-7 and TRBJ2-5, with 8 bases fitting TRBD2. Losses at the gene ends were 5 bases for V and 5 bases for J; bases not matched to a gene: 10. The CDR3 sequence is 15 residues long. CDR1 and CDR2 from the germline V gene are SSHAT and FNYEAQ (reference sequence). The chain's CDR3 is CASSPGGTGRETQYF. The DNA for the CDR3 is TGTGCCAGCAGCCCGGGGGGGACGGGCAGGGAGACCCAGTACTTC.

CDR3 residues: CAISADRGGLADTQYF. For the CDR3, the DNA is TGTGCCATCAGTGCAGACAGGGGAGGGTTGGCAGATACGCAGTATTTT. The chain couples TRBV10-3 to TRBJ2-3; perhaps TRBD1 as D (8 bases). Germline V gene lookup returns CDR1 ENHRY and CDR2 SYGVKD. The CDR3 loop spans 16 amino acids. The ends were cut back, 4 bases at V and 4 bases at J, with 18 bases in the middle.

This clone was observed once. This CDR3 reads CASSPIGPSTNEKLFF. The CDR3 nucleotides are TGTGCCAGCAGCCCCATTGGACCTTCAACTAATGAAAAACTGTTTTTT. The V call is TRBV5-8, the J call TRBJ1-4; no reliable D call. Germline-derived CDR1 and CDR2 are SGHTS and YDEGEE. V was shortened by 4 bases and J by 0 bases, with 13 bases between the two germline ends. The CDR3 runs 16 residues.

CDR3 DNA: TGCAGCGTTGGGCGGGGGAGCTACAATGAGCAGTTCTTC. Its protein is CSVGRGSYNEQFF. The chain links TRBV29-1 to TRBJ2-1, with TRBD2 matching over 7 bases. The CDR3 spans 13 residues. CDR1 and CDR2 (germline): SQVTM, ANQGSEA. The V segment lost 4 bases and the J segment 3 bases; nucleotides outside the gene matches: 3.

The chain couples TRBV6-5 to TRBJ1-1, with TRBD1 identical over 8 bases. The CDR3 totals 14 residues. Germline trimming cut 5 bases from V and 4 bases from J; bases unmatched to any gene: 6. Germline CDR1 MNHEY, CDR2 SVGAGI. CDR3 DNA sequence: TGTGCCAGCAGTCAACAGGGGGGGCCCACTGAAGCTTTCTTT. Amino acids: CASSQQGGPTEAFF.